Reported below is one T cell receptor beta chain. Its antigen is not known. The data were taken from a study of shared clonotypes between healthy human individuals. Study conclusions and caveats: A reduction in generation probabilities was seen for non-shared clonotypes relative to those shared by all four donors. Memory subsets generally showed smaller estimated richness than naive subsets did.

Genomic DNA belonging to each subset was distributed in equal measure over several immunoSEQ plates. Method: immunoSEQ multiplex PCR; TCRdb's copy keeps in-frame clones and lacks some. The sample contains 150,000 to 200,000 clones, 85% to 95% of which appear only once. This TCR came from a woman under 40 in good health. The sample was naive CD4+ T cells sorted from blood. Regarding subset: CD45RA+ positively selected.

The CDR3 nucleotides are TGTGCCCACCAGAGCGGGAGTCGGTACGAGCAGTACTTC. Amino acids: CAHQSGSRYEQYF. This chain uses TRBV10-3 with TRBJ2-7; 8 nucleotides align to TRBD2. V gave up 11 bases and J gave up 4 bases; unmatched junction bases: 10. This CDR3 has 13 residues. Germline lookup yields CDR1 ENHRY and CDR2 SYGVKD.